What follows are 2 T cell receptor beta chains derived from one specimen sequenced in a study of shared clonotypes between healthy human individuals. Sequencing used immunoSEQ multiplex PCR; TCRdb keeps in-frame clones, though not all of them. The sample contains around 1 million clones, around three quarters of which appear only once. The sample consisted of memory CD4+ T cells sorted from blood. Noted subset: CD45RA-negative fraction. These receptor sequences come from a man aged 18 to 35 in good health.

This clone has only one observation. The genes are TRBV2 and TRBJ2-3; 7 bases line up with TRBD1. The germline V gene encodes CDR1 SNHLY and CDR2 FYNNEI. The V and J ends lost 10 bases and 4 bases, in that order; junction bases with no gene match: 14. The CDR3 has 15 residues. In nucleotides, the CDR3 is TGTGCCAACCTCAGACAGGGAAGTTTGGCAGATACGCAGTATTTT. It yields the protein CANLRQGSLADTQYF.

The rearrangement joins TRBV4-2 to TRBJ2-3, with 8 bases lining up with TRBD2. This CDR3 has 14 residues. V trimming: 5 bases; J trimming: 4 bases; junction bases outside the gene matches: 5. Germline CDR1 reads LGHNA; CDR2 reads YNFKEQ. The CDR3 nucleotides are TGTGCCAGCAGCACACCGGGACTAGCAGATACGCAGTATTTT. Its protein product is CASSTPGLADTQYF.